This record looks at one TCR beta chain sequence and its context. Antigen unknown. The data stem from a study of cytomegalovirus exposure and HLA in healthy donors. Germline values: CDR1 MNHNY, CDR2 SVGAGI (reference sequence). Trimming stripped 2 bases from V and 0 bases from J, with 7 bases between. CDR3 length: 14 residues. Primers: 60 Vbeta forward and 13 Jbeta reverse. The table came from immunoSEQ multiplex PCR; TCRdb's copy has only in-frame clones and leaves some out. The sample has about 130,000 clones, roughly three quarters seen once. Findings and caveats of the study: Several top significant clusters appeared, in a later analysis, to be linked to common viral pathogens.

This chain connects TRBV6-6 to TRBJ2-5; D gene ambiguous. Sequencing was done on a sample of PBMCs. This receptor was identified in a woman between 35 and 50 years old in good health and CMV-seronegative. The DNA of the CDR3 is TGTGCCAGCAGTTACGTGGGCCACCAAGAGACCCAGTACTTC. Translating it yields CASSYVGHQETQYF.